This entry lists 19 T cell receptor beta chains sequenced from one sample in a study of cytomegalovirus exposure and HLA in healthy donors. PCR used 60 Vbeta primers and 13 Jbeta primers. TCRdb keeps only in-frame clones here, not all; method: immunoSEQ multiplex PCR. The sample features 100,000 to 150,000 clones, with 1.5% to 2% in its top ten. Source material: PBMCs. The receptors shown here come from a woman aged 40 to 49 in good health and CMV-seropositive.

The chain couples TRBV29-1 to TRBJ2-7; D unresolved. Germline CDR1 reads SQVTM; CDR2 reads ANQGSEA. CDR3 size: 12 residues. Trimming took off 3 bases at V and 4 bases at J, with 10 bases between the two ends. The CDR3 here is CSVDLSGYEQYF. The CDR3, as DNA: TGCAGCGTTGATCTTTCCGGTTACGAGCAGTACTTC.

The rearrangement links TRBV18 to TRBJ1-1; tentatively, D is TRBD1 (5 bases). V lost 3 bases, J lost 7 bases, and 18 bases lay in between. CDR3 length equals 15 residues. CDR1 is KGHSH, CDR2 LQKENI, per germline. This chain's CDR3 is CASSPLFGRVLEAFF. In nucleotides, the CDR3 is TGTGCCAGCTCACCTTTATTTGGCAGGGTCCTTGAAGCTTTCTTT.

This chain links TRBV7-9 with TRBJ2-1; 9 bases align to TRBD1. Germline V CDR1 and CDR2: SEHNR, FQNEAQ (reference sequence). CDR3 length: 16 amino acids. V lost 5 bases, J lost 2 bases, and 7 bases stayed unmatched. The CDR3, as DNA: TGTGCCAGCAGCGTCCGGGGACAGGGAACCTACAATGAGCAGTTCTTC. Protein product: CASSVRGQGTYNEQFF.

The chain carries TRBV9 and TRBJ2-3; the D gene is possibly TRBD2 (6 bases). Germline values: CDR1 SGDLS, CDR2 YYNGEE. This CDR3 region has 14 residues. V dropped 0 bases and J dropped 6 bases, with 11 bases sitting between them. CDR3 loop: CASSVEAGWDTQYF. CDR3 coding DNA: TGTGCCAGCAGCGTAGAAGCGGGTTGGGATACGCAGTATTTT.

The chain links TRBV5-7 to TRBJ1-2, with 9 positions matching TRBD1. TRBV5-7 is labeled an ORF, and its function is uncertain. The CDR3 spans 14 residues. V lost 0 bases to trimming and J lost 8 bases; unmatched junction nucleotides: 5. CDR3 DNA sequence: TGTGCCAGCAGCTTGGCACAGGGGGCGCGAGGCTACACCTTC. Translating it yields CASSLAQGARGYTF.

The gene calls are TRBV12-2 and TRBJ1-5; the DNA was not used to check the table's D call, TRBD1. TRBV12-2 is recorded as a pseudogene. The CDR3 has 14 residues. CDR3 in DNA: TGTGCAAGTCGCCAGCAGGGTGTCTATCAGCCCCAGCATTTT. Its translation: CASRQQGVYQPQHF.

This chain joins TRBV7-3 and TRBJ2-7; maybe TRBD2 (6 bases). Trimming pared 4 bases from V and 0 bases from J, leaving 13 bases between. CDR1 is SGHTA and CDR2 is FQGTGA in the germline V gene. CDR3 length: 15 residues. This CDR3 reads CASSSRGGVSYEQYF. CDR3 DNA sequence: TGTGCCAGCAGCTCAAGGGGCGGGGTCTCCTACGAGCAGTACTTC. The variable domain in full, with the rest retrieved from reference TRBV7-3 and TRBJ2-7, is GAGVSQTPSNKVTEKGKYVELRCDPISGHTALYWYRQSLGQGPEFLIYFQGTGAADDSGLPNDRFFAVRPEGSVSTLKIQRTERGDSAVYLCASSSRGGVSYEQYFGPGTRLTVT.

J is TRBJ2-1 and V is TRBV19; perhaps TRBD1 as D (7 bases). The V gene lost 3 bases and the J gene lost 6 bases, with 9 bases spanning the gap. The germline V gene encodes CDR1 LNHDA and CDR2 SQIVND (reference sequence). There are 13 residues in the CDR3. CDR3 residues: CASSIQGGNEQFF. For the CDR3, the DNA is TGTGCCAGTAGTATCCAGGGGGGCAATGAGCAGTTCTTC.

The chain recombines TRBV15 with TRBJ1-1; maybe TRBD1 (5 bases). Germline CDR1 is LNHNV and CDR2 is YYDKDF (reference sequence). V was cut by 1 base and J by 1 base, with 13 bases left in between. The CDR3 runs to 16 residues. In DNA, the CDR3 is TGTGCCACCAGCAGAGGGGGGGGGTCCAGGAACACTGAAGCTTTCTTT. As protein: CATSRGGGSRNTEAFF.

The chain uses TRBV5-4 and TRBJ2-2, with D possibly matching TRBD1 (6 bases). Trimming stripped 4 bases from V and 1 base from J, with 11 bases between. The germline CDR1 and CDR2 sequences are SGHNT and YYREEE (reference sequence). The CDR3 contains 15 residues. CDR3: CASSVDSMNTGELFF. CDR3 coding DNA: TGTGCCAGCAGCGTGGACAGCATGAACACCGGGGAGCTGTTTTTT.

The rearrangement joins TRBV2 to TRBJ1-2, with 8 bases identical to TRBD1. The V gene's germline CDR1 is SNHLY and CDR2 FYNNEI. The CDR3 contains 15 residues. The J segment lost 5 bases and the V segment lost 6 bases, leaving 11 bases of the junction unmatched. The CDR3 spells CASRGMDREPYGYTF. Here the CDR3 DNA reads TGTGCCAGCAGGGGCATGGACAGGGAACCTTATGGCTACACCTTC.

V gene TRBV7-9 combines with J gene TRBJ2-7; maybe TRBD2 (5 bases). The CDR3 is 14 residues long. Trimming removed 6 bases at V and 0 bases at J, with 12 bases between. CDR1 is SEHNR, CDR2 FQNEAQ, per germline (reference sequence). The CDR3 sequence: CASSPTGSSYEQYF. The DNA of the CDR3 is TGTGCCAGCAGTCCGACTGGGAGCTCCTACGAGCAGTACTTC.

V gene TRBV6-5 combines with J gene TRBJ1-1; D gene uncertain. Trimming stripped 1 base from V and 2 bases from J, with 5 bases between. This CDR3 contains 13 residues. CDR1 and CDR2 from the germline V gene are MNHEY and SVGAGI. The CDR3 coding sequence is TGTGCCAGCAGTTACTTCAGTAACACTGAAGCTTTCTTT. Its translation: CASSYFSNTEAFF.

The chain carries TRBV5-4 and TRBJ2-1, with TRBD2 matching over 10 bases. Germline V gene lookup returns CDR1 SGHNT and CDR2 YYREEE (reference sequence). The CDR3 is 17 amino acids. The V and J ends lost 3 bases and 2 bases, in that order; junction bases with no gene match: 8. The CDR3 DNA sequence: TGTGCCAGCAGCTGGGGGGAACTAGCGGGACCCTACAATGAGCAGTTCTTC. It yields the protein CASSWGELAGPYNEQFF.

The V call is TRBV28, the J call TRBJ1-1, with D hard to call. The V gene lost 5 bases and the J gene lost 7 bases, with 11 bases spanning the gap. Germline V gene data show CDR1 as MDHEN and CDR2 as SYDVKM. This CDR3 has 12 amino acids. This chain's CDR3 is CASSLTWSEAFF. DNA for the CDR3: TGTGCCAGCAGTCTTACCTGGAGTGAAGCTTTCTTT. Variable domain in full (rest from reference TRBV28 and TRBJ1-1): DVKVTQSSRYLVKRTGEKVFLECVQDMDHENMFWYRQDPGLGLRLIYFSYDVKMKEKGDIPEGYSVSREKKERFSLILESASTNQTSMYLCASSLTWSEAFFGQGTRLTVV.

V usage is TRBV10-1 and J usage is TRBJ2-5, with 7 bases that match TRBD2. The J call is uncertain, as TRBJ2-7 better fits the DNA end. The CDR3 totals 15 residues. Per germline, CDR1 WNHNN and CDR2 SYGVQD (reference sequence). The chain's CDR3 is CASSLVAGEGYEQYF. In nucleotides, the CDR3 is TGCGCCAGCAGTCTTGTAGCGGGCGAGGGGTACGAGCAGTACTTC.

The rearrangement joins TRBV27 to TRBJ1-4, with unresolved D. Germline V gene sequence: CDR1 MNHEY, CDR2 SMNVEV (reference sequence). V was shortened by 6 bases and J by 8 bases, with 16 bases between the two germline ends. CDR3 length equals 14 residues. CDR3 bases: TGTGCCAGCAGGCTAGAGGCAGTGAACGAAAAACTGTTTTTT. Translated, it gives CASRLEAVNEKLFF.

The chain carries TRBV6-6 and TRBJ2-7; TRBD2 might be the D (6 bases). V was clipped by 2 bases and J by 3 bases, with 17 bases between them. The CDR3 totals 16 residues. Germline V gene lookup returns CDR1 MNHNY and CDR2 SVGAGI (reference sequence). The CDR3 loop reads CASSYPLRGPDYEQYF. In DNA form, the CDR3 reads TGTGCCAGCAGTTACCCACTGCGGGGCCCTGACTACGAGCAGTACTTC.

V is TRBV7-9 and J is TRBJ1-5; 7 bases agree with TRBD1. V shed 3 bases, J shed 4 bases, and the junction held 12 bases outside the gene matches. Per germline, CDR1 SEHNR and CDR2 FQNEAQ (reference sequence). This CDR3 spans 17 amino acids. The CDR3, as DNA: TGTGCCAGCAGCTTCTCCGAGACAGGGTTCGGGAATCAGCCCCAGCATTTT. It encodes CASSFSETGFGNQPQHF.